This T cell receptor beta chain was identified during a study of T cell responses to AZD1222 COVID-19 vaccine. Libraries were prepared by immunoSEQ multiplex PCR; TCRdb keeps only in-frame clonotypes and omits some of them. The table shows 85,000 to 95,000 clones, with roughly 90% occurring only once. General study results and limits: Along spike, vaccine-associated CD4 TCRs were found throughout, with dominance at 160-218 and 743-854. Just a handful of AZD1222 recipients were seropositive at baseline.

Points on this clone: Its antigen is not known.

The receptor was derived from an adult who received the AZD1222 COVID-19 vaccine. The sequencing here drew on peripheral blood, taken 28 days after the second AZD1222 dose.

CDR3 sequence: CASRGGQHLTGNTIYF. The DNA for the CDR3 is TGTGCCAGCAGAGGGGGGCAGCATCTTACTGGAAACACCATATATTTT. J is TRBJ1-3 and V is TRBV11-2; D might be TRBD1 (6 bases). This CDR3 has 16 residues. CDR1 and CDR2 from the germline V gene are SGHAT and FQNNGV. The ends were cut back, 6 bases at V and 2 bases at J, with 17 bases in the middle. Full variable domain (rest looked up from reference TRBV11-2 and TRBJ1-3): EAGVAQSPRYKIIEKRQSVAFWCNPISGHATLYWYQQILGQGPKLLIQFQNNGVVDDSQLPKDRFSAERLKGVDSTLKIQPAKLEDSAVYLCASRGGQHLTGNTIYFGEGSWLTVV.